The rows below give T cell receptor beta chains drawn from one sample of a study of blood T cell repertoires in COVID-19. Only in-frame clones appear in the TCRdb table, and some are missing; sequencing was by immunoSEQ multiplex PCR. The table includes more than 250,000 clones, over 65% detected once. Sample: peripheral blood. These receptors came from a man between 60 and 75 years old who had recovered from COVID-19. Each CDR3 is given with its conserved first and last residue. The D gene is left open where the match is weak. Size is stated for part of the rows, as once, few or many counts, or as a class when the clone is expanded.

v_gene	d_gene	abundance	j_gene	CDR3nt	CDR3aa
TRBV9	TRBD2	-	TRBJ2-3	TGTGCCAGCAGCGCAACTAGCGGGGGGACGAGCACAGATACGCAGTATTTT	CASSATSGGTSTDTQYF
TRBV1	-	-	TRBJ2-5	TGCACCAGCAGCCAAGCGGCTGAGGGGGTCTACCAAGAGACCCAGTACTTC	CTSSQAAEGVYQETQYF
TRBV7-9	-	once	TRBJ1-3	TGTGCCAGCAGCTACTCCACAGCTCTCTCTGGAAACACCATATATTTT	CASSYSTALSGNTIYF
TRBV15	-	-	TRBJ2-1	TGTGCCACCAGCAGAGATCGGGGAATGAACAATGAGCAGTTCTTC	CATSRDRGMNNEQFF
TRBV9	-	once	TRBJ1-3	TGTGCCAGCAGCCCCCGACAGAGCTCTGGAAACACCATATATTTT	CASSPRQSSGNTIYF
TRBV5-4	TRBD1	-	TRBJ1-1	TGTGCCAGCAGCTCCAGGGACAGCAACACTGAAGCTTTCTTT	CASSSRDSNTEAFF
TRBV28	TRBD1	-	TRBJ2-7	TGTGCCAGCAGACAGGGGTACGAGCAGTACTTC	CASRQGYEQYF
TRBV2	TRBD2	-	TRBJ2-1	TGTGCCAGCGCTAGGGGCGGGAGCCCCTACAATGAGCAGTTCTTC	CASARGGSPYNEQFF
TRBV7-8	-	-	TRBJ2-7	TGTGCCAGCAGCCTAACGGGACTCCCCATCGAGCAGTACTTC	CASSLTGLPIEQYF
TRBV7-2	TRBD2	-	TRBJ2-1	TGTGCCAGCAGTACAGGGGGGGTAGCGGGAGGGAATGAGCAGTTCTTC	CASSTGGVAGGNEQFF
TRBV5-4	-	-	TRBJ2-1	TGTGCCAGCGCCGCGGGTATCAATGAGCAGTTCTTC	CASAAGINEQFF
TRBV19	TRBD1	few	TRBJ1-3	TGTGCCAGTAGCAGGAGGGGGCCAGGAAACACCATATATTTT	CASSRRGPGNTIYF
TRBV7-2	-	-	TRBJ2-3	TGTGCCAGCAGCACTCGACAGAACACAGATACGCAGTATTTT	CASSTRQNTDTQYF
TRBV5-1	-	-	TRBJ2-7	TGCGCCAGCAGCTCTCCGGGACTGCCGCGGGGCTCCTACGAGCAGTACTTC	CASSSPGLPRGSYEQYF
TRBV29-1	-	-	TRBJ2-1	TGCAGCGTTAAGTGGGCCTCATACAATGAGCAGTTCTTC	CSVKWASYNEQFF
TRBV19	-	-	TRBJ1-4	TGTGCCAGTAGTATGACAGAAAAACTGTTTTTT	CASSMTEKLFF
TRBV6-6	TRBD2	once	TRBJ2-1	TGTGCCAGCAGTCGGGCGGGAGCGAACAATGAGCAGTTCTTC	CASSRAGANNEQFF
TRBV6-6	-	-	TRBJ2-7	TGTGCCAGCAGTACCGGAACCGCGGGGTACGAGCAGTACTTC	CASSTGTAGYEQYF
TRBV5-1	-	-	TRBJ2-1	TGCGCCAGCAGCTTGTCTGGATCTGGACTATACAATGAGCAGTTCTTC	CASSLSGSGLYNEQFF
TRBV3-1/TRBV3-2	TRBD2	once	TRBJ2-5	TGTGCCAGCAGCCAAGTTAGCGGGGGGCCCCAAGAGACCCAGTACTTC	CASSQVSGGPQETQYF
TRBV28	TRBD2	once	TRBJ2-1	TGTGCCAGCAGTTACATAGCGGGGAGCTCCTACAATGAGCAGTTCTTC	CASSYIAGSSYNEQFF
TRBV5-1	-	-	TRBJ2-1	TGCGCCAGCAGCTTGGGGGGTAGCGGCCCCTACAATGAGCAGTTCTTC	CASSLGGSGPYNEQFF
TRBV7-9	-	-	TRBJ1-6	TGTGCCAGCAGCTCCTACCAGGGACTCGGTAATTCACCCCTCCACTTT	CASSSYQGLGNSPLHF
TRBV6-5	-	-	TRBJ1-2	TGTGCCAGCAGTTACGGGGGGTACTATGGCTACACCTTC	CASSYGGYYGYTF
TRBV30	TRBD2	few	TRBJ2-1	TGTGCCTGGAGAGATCCACCGCCACTAGCGGGAGATGAGCAGTTCTTC	CAWRDPPPLAGDEQFF
TRBV7-2	-	-	TRBJ2-3	TGTGCCAGCAGCTTGGGGGCTTACCCCTCCGGCACAGATACGCAGTATTTT	CASSLGAYPSGTDTQYF
TRBV7-2	-	few	TRBJ1-6	TGTGCCAGCAGCTTAAGGTCGGCGGGTTCACCCCTCCACTTT	CASSLRSAGSPLHF
TRBV10-3	TRBD2	-	TRBJ2-3	TGTGCCATCAGTGACGGGGGGGACACAGATACGCAGTATTTT	CAISDGGDTDTQYF
TRBV18	-	few	TRBJ2-7	TGTGCCAGCTCACCACCGAGGAGGCAGGACGAGCAGTACTTC	CASSPPRRQDEQYF
TRBV28	-	-	TRBJ2-4	TGTGCCAGCAGCCCTAGAGGGTTGGGCATTCAGTACTTC	CASSPRGLGIQYF
TRBV11-3	TRBD1	once	TRBJ2-3	TGTGCCAGCAGTTATTCCCGTGAGACAGGGGGCTCAGATACGCAGTATTTT	CASSYSRETGGSDTQYF
TRBV25-1	-	-	TRBJ2-2	TGTGCCAGCAGTGAAGGTGGTAGAACCGGGGAGCTGTTTTTT	CASSEGGRTGELFF
TRBV5-1	TRBD2	-	TRBJ2-2	TGCGCCAGCAGGTTCGGGGCCCGGGGGGGCCAGAACACCGGGGAGCTGTTTTTT	CASRFGARGGQNTGELFF
TRBV6-5	-	-	TRBJ1-4	TGTGCCAGCAGTTATAGCTGGGAGATGGCTCGTAGCGAACTGTTTTTT	CASSYSWEMARSELFF
TRBV2	TRBD1	-	TRBJ1-5	TGTGCCAGCAGTGGGGGGACAGGGGGCGGCAATCAGCCCCAGCATTTT	CASSGGTGGGNQPQHF
TRBV24-1	-	-	TRBJ2-5	TGTGCCACCAGTGACCCAAAGACTAGCCAAGAGACCCAGTACTTC	CATSDPKTSQETQYF
TRBV6-1	TRBD2	-	TRBJ2-1	TGTGCCAGCAGTGAAGCGGGGGGGGGATCCTACAATGAGCAGTTCTTC	CASSEAGGGSYNEQFF
TRBV5-1	-	-	TRBJ2-6	TGCGCCAGCAGCACGGACTTACCGAGCTCTGGGGCCAACGTCCTGACTTTC	CASSTDLPSSGANVLTF
TRBV27	TRBD2	-	TRBJ2-1	TGTGCCAGCAGTTCCCTGACTAGCGGGCGACGCTCCTACAATGAGCAGTTCTTC	CASSSLTSGRRSYNEQFF
TRBV7-8	TRBD1	-	TRBJ2-1	TGTGCCAGCAGTTTCCGGGACAGTACCTACAATGAGCAGTTCTTC	CASSFRDSTYNEQFF
TRBV10-1	TRBD2	few	TRBJ2-3	TGCGCCAGCAGTGAGTGGGGACTAGCGGGATCAGATACGCAGTATTTT	CASSEWGLAGSDTQYF
TRBV27	TRBD1	-	TRBJ1-2	TGTGCCAGCAGAACGACAGGGAACTATGGCTACACCTTC	CASRTTGNYGYTF
TRBV3-1/TRBV3-2	TRBD1	-	TRBJ1-4	TGTGCCAGCAGCGCGGGACAGTCGGATGAAAAACTGTTTTTT	CASSAGQSDEKLFF
TRBV10-3	-	-	TRBJ1-1	TGTGCCATCAGTGATCACGACAGAGAAGCTTTCTTT	CAISDHDREAFF
TRBV7-9	-	few	TRBJ1-2	TGTGCCAGCAGCATTAACACAGTGTACTATGGCTACACCTTC	CASSINTVYYGYTF
TRBV27	-	once	TRBJ1-3	TGTGCCAGCAGTTTACGGGAGCCGGCGGGGGGAAACACCATATATTTT	CASSLREPAGGNTIYF
TRBV7-2	-	few	TRBJ2-2	TGTGCCAGCAGCTACCCCAGGTTTACCGGGGAGCTGTTTTTT	CASSYPRFTGELFF
TRBV7-8	-	few	TRBJ2-7	TGTGCCAGCAGCTTAGACGGACAGCGTACCTACGAGCAGTACTTC	CASSLDGQRTYEQYF
TRBV12-3/TRBV12-4	-	once	TRBJ1-1	TGTGCCAGCAGTTTCCCGGGTTCCACTGAAGCTTTCTTT	CASSFPGSTEAFF
TRBV5-4	-	-	TRBJ2-3	TGTGCCAGCAGCTCCCCCTTAGGCGGGGGCACAGATACGCAGTATTTT	CASSSPLGGGTDTQYF
TRBV19	-	-	TRBJ1-5	TGTGCCTCCAAGGCGGGGGGCCATAGCAATCAGCCCCAGCATTTT	CASKAGGHSNQPQHF
TRBV12-3/TRBV12-4	TRBD1	-	TRBJ1-1	TGTGCCAGCAGCCTCCTGACAGGGACTGAAGCTTTCTTT	CASSLLTGTEAFF
TRBV6-1	-	-	TRBJ2-3	TGTGCCAGCAGTGAATCCAGTGGAGCAGATACGCAGTATTTT	CASSESSGADTQYF
TRBV15	-	once	TRBJ2-2	TGTGCCACCAGCAGAGATAGATCCACCGGGGAGCTGTTTTTT	CATSRDRSTGELFF
TRBV28	-	once	TRBJ2-1	TGTGCCAGCAAATCTCTCGGTGCCTACAATGAGCAGTTCTTC	CASKSLGAYNEQFF